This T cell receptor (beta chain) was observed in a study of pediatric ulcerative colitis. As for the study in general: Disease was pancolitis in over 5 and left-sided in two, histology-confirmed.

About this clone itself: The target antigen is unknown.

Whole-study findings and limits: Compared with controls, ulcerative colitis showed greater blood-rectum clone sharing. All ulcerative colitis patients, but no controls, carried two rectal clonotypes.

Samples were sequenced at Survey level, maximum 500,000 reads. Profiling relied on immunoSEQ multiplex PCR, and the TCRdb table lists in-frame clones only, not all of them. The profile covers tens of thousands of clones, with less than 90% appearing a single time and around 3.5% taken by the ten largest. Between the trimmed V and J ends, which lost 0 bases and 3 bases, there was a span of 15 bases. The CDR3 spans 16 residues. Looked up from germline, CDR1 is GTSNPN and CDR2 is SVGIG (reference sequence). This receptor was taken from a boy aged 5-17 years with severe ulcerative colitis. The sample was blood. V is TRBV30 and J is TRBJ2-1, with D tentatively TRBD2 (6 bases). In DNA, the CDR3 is TGTGCCTGGAGTGTAAGTCTAGCGCTAAGCTACAATGAGCAGTTCTTC. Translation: CAWSVSLALSYNEQFF.